The TCR beta chain described here comes from a study of blood T cell repertoires in COVID-19. Clones were read by immunoSEQ multiplex PCR, and TCRdb kept only the in-frame ones, dropping some. The sample has 80,000 to 90,000 clones; approximately 79% are singletons. V lost 2 bases and J 2 bases, leaving 12 bases between the germline ends. Germline values: CDR1 LGHDT, CDR2 YNNKEL (reference sequence). The CDR3 totals 15 residues. This receptor was obtained from a man aged 65 to 79 with acute or convalescent COVID-19. The sequenced material came from peripheral blood. This chain uses TRBV3-1 (or the pseudogene TRBV3-2) with TRBJ2-5, with D possibly TRBD1 on 6 matching bases. CDR3 protein: CASSQQGTPQETQYF. The CDR3 DNA reads TGTGCCAGCAGCCAACAGGGGACGCCTCAAGAGACCCAGTACTTC.